Below are 6 T cell receptor beta chains sequenced from a single sample in a study of shared clonotypes between healthy human individuals (dated by TCRdb to 2019 to 2021). Library preparation was by the immunoSEQ multiplex PCR assay. Imported from immuneACCESS, the table was reduced by TCRdb to in-frame sequences with V and J called. These copies leave out some clones; in studies compared against another copy, an unresolved V gene accounts for under half, and the cause of the remainder is not known. This sample holds over a million clones; approximately 70% were observed only once. Roughly 1.5% of the sample goes to the ten largest clones. Material: memory CD4+ T cells sorted from blood. The label giving this sample's cell subset or site can be read as: CD45RA-negative fraction. The receptor source for this set is a man younger than 35 in good health.

The chain combines TRBV5-1 with TRBJ2-7; 9 positions match TRBD2. Trimming cost V 7 bases and J 4 bases; bases outside gene matches: 12. CDR3 length: 15 residues. Germline loops: CDR1 SGHRS, CDR2 YFSETQ. The DNA for the CDR3 is TGCGCCAGCCAAACGAGCGCGGGAGGGTCGTACGAGCAGTACTTC. This sequence encodes CASQTSAGGSYEQYF.

This clone has only one observation. V usage is TRBV11-2 and J usage is TRBJ2-5; 11 nucleotides agree with TRBD1. The DNA matches TRBJ2-7 better at its end, which makes the J call doubtful. Germline CDR1 is SGHAT and CDR2 is FQNNGV. This CDR3 has 16 amino acids. CDR3 nucleotides: TGTGCCAGCAGCTTAGCGAGGGGACAGGGGGGGTACGAGCAGTACTTC. This translates into CASSLARGQGGYEQYF.

The chain uses TRBV6-1 and TRBJ1-3; D gene unclear. CDR3 length equals 14 residues. The germline V gene has CDR1 MNHNS and CDR2 SASEGT. Trimming cost V 6 bases and J 0 bases, with 9 bases left between them. The CDR3 sequence: CASRAKSSGNTIYF. CDR3 coding DNA: TGTGCCAGCAGGGCGAAGAGCTCTGGAAACACCATATATTTT.

Written as DNA, the CDR3 is TGCGCCAGCAGCTTGGAAACAGGGATCTATGGCTACACCTTC. This sequence encodes CASSLETGIYGYTF. V gene TRBV5-1 combines with J gene TRBJ1-2, with D possibly matching TRBD1 (6 bases). This CDR3 contains 14 residues. V lost 0 bases, J lost 4 bases, and 10 bases lay in between. From germline, CDR1 is SGHRS and CDR2 YFSETQ.

V is TRBV10-3 and J is TRBJ2-5, with D tentatively TRBD1 (5 bases). Looked up from germline, CDR1 is ENHRY and CDR2 is SYGVKD. The CDR3 loop spans 13 amino acids. The V end was cut by 4 bases, the J end by 5 bases, with 11 bases between. For the CDR3, the DNA is TGTGCCATCAGTGGACAGTCCGTGGAGACCCAGTACTTC. It is translated as CAISGQSVETQYF.

Concerning this clone itself: The junction differs from germline at one of its ends, possibly a read error. The chain uses TRBV7-7 and TRBJ2-5; 10 bases map to TRBD1. Germline-derived CDR1 and CDR2 are SSHAT and FNYEAQ (reference sequence). The CDR3 is made up of 15 amino acids. The CDR3 protein is CASSLDRGLQETQYF. CDR3 DNA sequence: TGTGCTAGCAGCTTAGACAGGGGGCTACAAGAGACCCAGTACTTC.